Here is one T cell receptor beta chain with its context. The entry originates in a study of blood T cell repertoires in COVID-19. Study as a whole: COVID-19 samples collected from the United States, Italy and Spain covered acute and convalescent phases. T cells, B-cell-depleted T cells, or PBMCs supplied cDNA or gDNA.

In the original analysis: Reference gene primer amplification in the assay estimated nucleated cell counts. Produced via immunoSEQ multiplex PCR; TCRdb's table is partial and in-frame only. The V and J calls and the clone size are those of that table, but D and trimming were determined from the DNA. The profile shows fewer than 50,000 clones, around 80% of them singletons. V gave up 7 bases and J gave up 6 bases, with 15 bases separating them. The CDR3 consists of 14 residues. The germline CDR1 and CDR2 sequences are LNHDA and SQIVND (reference sequence). The sample taken for sequencing was peripheral blood. The chain has TRBV19 and TRBJ2-2, with a tentative D call TRBD1 (6 bases). This clonotype was obtained from a man in his 70s with acute or convalescent COVID-19. The CDR3, as DNA: TGTGCCAGTAAACTCCAGGGGCTTTCCGGGGAGCTGTTTTTT. This encodes CASKLQGLSGELFF.